This record covers a single T cell receptor (beta chain). Clones were sequenced by immunoSEQ multiplex PCR, and TCRdb holds only the in-frame ones, with some missing. Of about 170,000 clones listed, about nine tenths are singletons. This sample stems from a study of control samples from healthy donors and cancer patients. The V gene's germline CDR1 is MNHNS and CDR2 SASEGT. J was trimmed by 6 bases and V by 1 base; bases with no gene match: 6. This CDR3 has 15 residues. The sequence was obtained from a woman younger than 45 in good health. Sequencing input: blood. This chain uses TRBV6-1 with TRBJ1-2; 9 bases match TRBD1. The CDR3 reads CASSEGGTGSHGYTF. In nucleotides, the CDR3 is TGTGCCAGCAGTGAAGGAGGGACAGGGAGCCATGGCTACACCTTC.